This TCR beta chain was recovered during a study of shared clonotypes between healthy human individuals. Study conclusions and caveats: Clonotypes that were shared across four donors made up about 5.1% of naive CD4 clonotypes. An effect of sequencing depth on clonotype sharing among donors was expected.

Replicate PCRs run on sorted subsets employed 200 to 250 ng DNA, approximately 30,000 T cell genomes. Method: immunoSEQ multiplex PCR; TCRdb's copy keeps in-frame clones and lacks some. The sample carries a few hundred thousand clones, about 96% recorded once. The CDR3 sequence is 14 residues long. Germline V gene data show CDR1 as MDHEN and CDR2 as SYDVKM. With respect to this clone: Its cognate antigen is unknown. Its ends do not fully match the called genes, so a read error is possible.

The V gene is TRBV28, the J gene TRBJ1-5, with no clear D. This clonotype was obtained from a young man in good health. What was sequenced was memory CD8+ T cells sorted from blood. Subset denoted: CD45RO+ cells pooled with CCR7-negative TemRA cells. CDR3 in DNA: TGTGCCAGCAGTCTATGGACCGGCGGTCAGCCCCAGCATTTT. Protein product: CASSLWTGGQPQHF.